This entry lists 25 T cell receptor beta chains sequenced from one sample in a study of CD8+ T cells in alopecia areata. cDNA serving as the sequencing template came from extracted, reverse transcribed RNA. Measured with immunoSEQ multiplex PCR; TCRdb has only the in-frame clones, and not every one. The sample has some 99,000 clones; around 60% are singletons. The treatment: oral pan-JAK inhibitor, 5-10 mg twice daily. Sequencing was performed on CD8+ T cells sorted from blood, taken at week 4, from a patient treated with tofacitinib. Receptor source: a human donor with alopecia areata.

Only one count was recorded for this clone. The V and J genes are TRBV6-4 and TRBJ2-3; 7 nucleotides match TRBD2. This CDR3 has 16 residues. CDR1 and CDR2 (germline): MRHNA, SNTAGT. After removal of 5 bases from V and 0 bases from J, the junction contained 8 bases not matched to a gene. The DNA for the CDR3 is TGTGCCAGCAGTCTGAGGGCTAGCGGAAGCACAGATACGCAGTATTTT. Protein: CASSLRASGSTDTQYF.

As to this clone: One end of the junction fails to match germline, which may point to a read error. The CDR3 reads CSVLTGQGRSGANVQTF. The CDR3 region has the DNA TGCAGCGTTCTTACCGGACAGGGACGTTCTGGGGCCAACGTCCAGACTTTC. The chain has TRBV29-1 and TRBJ2-6, with TRBD1 matching 8 bases. Germline CDR1 and CDR2: SQVTM and ANQGSEA. This CDR3 region has 17 residues. The entire variable domain, with the rest obtained from reference TRBV29-1 and TRBJ2-6, is as follows: SAVISQKPSRDICQRGTSLTIQCQVDSQVTMMFWYRQQPGQSLTLIATANQGSEATYESGFVIDKFPISRPNLTFSTLTVSNMSPEDSSIYLCSVLTGQGRSGANVQTFGAGSRLTVL.

This clone was picked up a small number of times. The chain uses TRBV15 and TRBJ1-5, with a possible D match to TRBD1 (6 bases). Germline V CDR1 and CDR2: LNHNV, YYDKDF (reference sequence). V lost 0 bases to trimming and J lost 6 bases, with 12 bases between them. The CDR3 is 15 residues long. CDR3 in amino acids: CATSRDLGAGQPQHF. In DNA, the CDR3 is TGTGCCACCAGCAGAGATCTGGGGGCAGGTCAGCCCCAGCATTTT.

The chain couples TRBV27 to TRBJ1-1; D unclear. The CDR3 spans 13 residues. The ends were cut back, 3 bases at V and 1 base at J, with 6 bases in the middle. CDR1 is MNHEY and CDR2 is SMNVEV in the germline V gene (reference sequence). CDR3 sequence: CASSLSTNTEAFF. The CDR3 coding sequence is TGTGCCAGCAGTTTGTCGACGAACACTGAAGCTTTCTTT.

The chain couples TRBV27 to TRBJ2-1, with 7 bases aligning to TRBD1. The germline CDR1 and CDR2 sequences are MNHEY and SMNVEV (reference sequence). The J segment lost 4 bases and the V segment lost 5 bases, leaving 5 bases of the junction unmatched. The CDR3 sequence is 14 residues long. The CDR3 DNA reads as TGTGCCAGCAGTCCCGGGACAGTATACAATGAGCAGTTCTTC. Translation gives CASSPGTVYNEQFF.

This chain connects TRBV7-9 to TRBJ1-1; TRBD1 agrees at 8 bases. CDR1 and CDR2 (germline): SEHNR, FQNEAQ (reference sequence). The CDR3 totals 14 residues. V lost 5 bases to trimming and J lost 6 bases; unmatched junction nucleotides: 8. CDR3: CASSPGQGNAEAFF. CDR3 coding DNA: TGTGCCAGCAGCCCTGGACAGGGTAATGCTGAAGCTTTCTTT. Based on the CDR3 plus reference TRBV7-9 and TRBJ1-1, the full variable domain is DTGVSQNPRHKITKRGQNVTFRCDPISEHNRLYWYRQTLGQGPEFLTYFQNEAQLEKSRLLSDRFSAERPKGSFSTLEIQRTEQGDSAMYLCASSPGQGNAEAFFGQGTRLTVV.

The chain joins TRBV7-6 to TRBJ2-7, with a possible D match to TRBD2 (5 bases). The CDR3 is 13 amino acids. CDR1 is SGHVS and CDR2 is FNYEAQ in the germline V gene. The germline V and J ends were trimmed by 8 bases and 2 bases, with 13 bases remaining between them. The DNA of the CDR3 is TGTGCCAGCGGAACGGGAATTACCTACGAGCAGTACTTC. As protein: CASGTGITYEQYF.

The chain combines TRBV29-1 with TRBJ1-2, with a weak D call TRBD1 (5 bases). V was cut by 6 bases and J by 4 bases, with 9 bases left in between. The CDR3 has 11 residues. The germline V gene encodes CDR1 SQVTM and CDR2 ANQGSEA. The CDR3 DNA reads TGCAGCGTACGGGACCTCTATGGCTACACCTTC. Its translation: CSVRDLYGYTF.

In this sample, this clone turned up once. V is TRBV13 and J is TRBJ2-1; 9 nucleotides match TRBD2. The V gene's germline CDR1 is PRHDT and CDR2 FYEKMQ (reference sequence). The length of the CDR3 is 16 residues. The V gene end was trimmed by 1 base and the J gene end by 6 bases; junction bases not matched to a gene: 7. This CDR3 reads CASSLVSLAGINEQFF. CDR3 coding DNA: TGTGCCAGCAGCTTAGTATCTCTAGCGGGGATCAATGAGCAGTTCTTC.

V gene TRBV15 combines with J gene TRBJ1-4, with D tentatively TRBD1 (5 bases). Trimming removed 0 bases at V and 4 bases at J, with 9 bases between. CDR3 length: 15 residues. CDR1 and CDR2 from the germline V gene are LNHNV and YYDKDF (reference sequence). The CDR3 DNA sequence: TGTGCCACCAGCAGAGAGGAGGGGATTAATGAAAAACTGTTTTTT. It yields the protein CATSREEGINEKLFF.

The chain is built from TRBV6-4 and TRBJ1-1; D unresolved. The germline CDR1 and CDR2 sequences are MRHNA and SNTAGT. Trimming left V 1 base short and J 5 bases short, with 8 bases between. The CDR3 runs 13 residues. The CDR3 nucleotides read TGTGCCAGCAGTGACTTATTAGGGACTGAAGCTTTCTTT. It specifies CASSDLLGTEAFF.

This clone was counted only a few times. J is TRBJ1-5 and V is TRBV19; a weak D match, TRBD1 (5 bases). Germline lookup yields CDR1 LNHDA and CDR2 SQIVND (reference sequence). V lost 5 bases and J 7 bases, leaving 12 bases between the germline ends. This CDR3 contains 13 residues. The DNA of the CDR3 is TGTGCCAGTAGTGGATCCAGGGTACAGCCCCAGCATTTT. Amino acid sequence: CASSGSRVQPQHF.

The chain uses TRBV7-9 and TRBJ1-2; unclear D gene. The germline V gene encodes CDR1 SEHNR and CDR2 FQNEAQ (reference sequence). Trimming stripped 6 bases from V and 0 bases from J, with 8 bases between. There are 13 residues in the CDR3. In DNA form, the CDR3 reads TGTGCCAGCAGATCACCAGCTAACTATGGCTACACCTTC. Translation: CASRSPANYGYTF.

About this clone itself: Just one base apart from a much larger clone, this may be a read error. The CDR3, as DNA: TGTGCCAGCAGCTTCTATAGCAATCAGCCCCAGCATTTT. Protein sequence: CASSFYSNQPQHF. The chain couples TRBV7-9 to TRBJ1-5; D remains ambiguous. Between the trimmed V and J ends, which lost 3 bases and 0 bases, there was a span of 3 bases. CDR3 length: 13 amino acids. Germline CDR1 is SEHNR and CDR2 is FQNEAQ (reference sequence).

The rearrangement links TRBV5-4 to TRBJ2-5, with 10 bases matching TRBD2. The end of the DNA aligns better with TRBJ2-7, so the J call may be wrong. The CDR3 is 18 residues long. Per the germline V gene, CDR1 is SGHNT and CDR2 is YYREEE (reference sequence). DNA for the CDR3: TGTGCCAGCAGCTGGGGAGGTTCTAGCGGGGGTTCAACCTACGAGCAGTACTTC. This codes for CASSWGGSSGGSTYEQYF.

This clone has more than one count but fewer than ten. This sequence joins TRBV28 and TRBJ2-7, with 7 bases matching TRBD1. Trimming removed 4 bases from V and 1 base from J; junction bases left unmatched: 1. Germline V gene sequence: CDR1 MDHEN, CDR2 SYDVKM. The CDR3 spans 13 residues. In DNA, the CDR3 is TGTGCCAGCAGTTGGGGACAGTCCTACGAGCAGTACTTC. It is translated as CASSWGQSYEQYF.

This clone came up a few times. The sample carries other DNA sequences with the same CDR3. The chain combines TRBV2 with TRBJ2-2; D is ambiguous. V gave up 3 bases and J gave up 1 base, with 6 bases separating them. This CDR3 contains 14 residues. Germline V gene lookup returns CDR1 SNHLY and CDR2 FYNNEI. The CDR3 loop reads CASSEGRNTGELFF. The CDR3 DNA follows: TGTGCCAGCAGTGAGGGCCGGAACACCGGGGAGCTGTTTTTT. The whole variable domain, remainder taken from reference TRBV2 and TRBJ2-2, is EPEVTQTPSHQVTQMGQEVILRCVPISNHLYFYWYRQILGQKVEFLVSFYNNEISEKSEIFDDQFSVERPDGSNFTLKIRSTKLEDSAMYFCASSEGRNTGELFFGEGSRLTVL.

In this sample, this clone turned up a few times. The J gene is TRBJ2-5, the V gene TRBV6-6, with D unclear. The CDR3 sequence is 12 residues long. The germline V gene encodes CDR1 MNHNY and CDR2 SVGAGI (reference sequence). V was shortened by 2 bases and J by 7 bases, with 8 bases between the two germline ends. The CDR3, as DNA: TGTGCCAGCAGTTACGGGGAAGGGACCCAGTACTTC. Its translation is CASSYGEGTQYF.

This clone was picked up a small number of times. V is TRBV19 and J is TRBJ1-4, with D unclear. With 7 bases removed from V and 8 bases from J, the gap between germline ends came to 17 bases. Germline CDR1 LNHDA, CDR2 SQIVND (reference sequence). CDR3 length equals 14 residues. This chain's CDR3 is CASTRAQWEEKLFF. As DNA, the CDR3 is TGTGCCAGTACCCGGGCCCAATGGGAGGAAAAACTGTTTTTT.

The chain links TRBV4-1 to TRBJ2-1; 11 bases agree with TRBD2. CDR3 length equals 18 residues. V gave up 1 base and J gave up 8 bases; unmatched junction bases: 13. The V gene's germline CDR1 is MGHRA and CDR2 YSYEKL. The CDR3 sequence is CASSQVVAGGQPRDEQFF. CDR3 nucleotide sequence: TGCGCCAGCAGCCAAGTCGTAGCGGGGGGGCAACCAAGGGATGAGCAGTTCTTC.

The rearrangement joins TRBV19 to TRBJ2-7; D uncertain. Trimming removed 2 bases at V and 5 bases at J, with 7 bases between. There are 12 residues in the CDR3. Germline V CDR1 and CDR2: LNHDA, SQIVND (reference sequence). Here the CDR3 reads CASSINGDEQYF. The CDR3 nucleotides are TGTGCCAGTAGTATAAACGGAGACGAGCAGTACTTC.

The rearrangement uses TRBV2 and TRBJ2-1; TRBD2 is a possible D gene (5 bases). The V gene lost 4 bases and the J gene lost 11 bases, with 18 bases spanning the gap. Germline values: CDR1 SNHLY, CDR2 FYNNEI. The CDR3 sequence is 14 residues long. In DNA, the CDR3 is TGTGCCAGCAGTGCCTTAGAGGACGGGGTTCAGCAGTTCTTC. Its translation is CASSALEDGVQQFF. Variable domain in full (rest from reference TRBV2 and TRBJ2-1): EPEVTQTPSHQVTQMGQEVILRCVPISNHLYFYWYRQILGQKVEFLVSFYNNEISEKSEIFDDQFSVERPDGSNFTLKIRSTKLEDSAMYFCASSALEDGVQQFFGPGTRLTVL.

The V and J genes are TRBV30 and TRBJ1-1; D uncertain. The ends were cut back, 5 bases at V and 6 bases at J, with 16 bases in the middle. Germline CDR1 GTSNPN, CDR2 SVGIG (reference sequence). CDR3 size: 13 residues. The CDR3 loop is CAWDPGGIAEAFF. The CDR3 DNA is TGTGCCTGGGACCCTGGTGGTATAGCTGAAGCTTTCTTT.

This clone occurred once. The chain links TRBV30 to TRBJ1-1; D is undetermined. This CDR3 spans 12 amino acids. Trimming shortened V by 3 bases and J by 4 bases, and 9 bases separated the two germline ends. Germline-derived CDR1 and CDR2 are GTSNPN and SVGIG (reference sequence). The CDR3 sequence is CAWSLGPTEAFF. Here the CDR3 DNA reads TGTGCCTGGAGCCTAGGACCCACTGAAGCTTTCTTT.

V gene TRBV4-2 combines with J gene TRBJ2-3; D not resolved. Per germline, CDR1 LGHNA and CDR2 YNFKEQ. Trimming took off 0 bases at V and 4 bases at J, with 5 bases between the two ends. CDR3 size: 13 residues. The CDR3 loop reads CASSQDSADTQYF. The CDR3 DNA reads TGTGCCAGCAGCCAAGATTCCGCAGATACGCAGTATTTT.